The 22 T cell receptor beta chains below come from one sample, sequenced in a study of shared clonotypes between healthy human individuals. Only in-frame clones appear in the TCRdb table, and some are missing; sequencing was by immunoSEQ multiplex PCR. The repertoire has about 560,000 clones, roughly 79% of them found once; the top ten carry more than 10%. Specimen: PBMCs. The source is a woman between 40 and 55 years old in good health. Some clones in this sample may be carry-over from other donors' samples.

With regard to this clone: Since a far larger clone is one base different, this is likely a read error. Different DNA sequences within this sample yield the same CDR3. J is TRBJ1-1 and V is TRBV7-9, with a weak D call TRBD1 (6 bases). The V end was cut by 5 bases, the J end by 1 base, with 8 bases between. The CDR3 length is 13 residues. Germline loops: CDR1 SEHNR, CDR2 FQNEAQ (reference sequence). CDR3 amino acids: CASSPGQNTEAFF. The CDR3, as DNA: TGTGCCAGCAGCCCGGGACAGAACACTGAAGCTTTCTTT.

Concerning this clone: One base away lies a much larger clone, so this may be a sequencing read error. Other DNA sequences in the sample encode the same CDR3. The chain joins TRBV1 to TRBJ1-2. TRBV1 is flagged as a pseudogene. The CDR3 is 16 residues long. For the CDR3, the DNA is TGCACCAGCAGCCAAGATAGGGCAGCTTCTAATTATGGCTACACCTTC. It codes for CTSSQDRAASNYGYTF.

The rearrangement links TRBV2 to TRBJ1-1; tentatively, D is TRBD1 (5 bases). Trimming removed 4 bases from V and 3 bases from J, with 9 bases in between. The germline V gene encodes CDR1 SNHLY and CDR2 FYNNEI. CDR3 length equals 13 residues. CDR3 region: CASSAGLDTEAFF. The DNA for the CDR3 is TGTGCCAGCAGTGCGGGGCTAGACACTGAAGCTTTCTTT.

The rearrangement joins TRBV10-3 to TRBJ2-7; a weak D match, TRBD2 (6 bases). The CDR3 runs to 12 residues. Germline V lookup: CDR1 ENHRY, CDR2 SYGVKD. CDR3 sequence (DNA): TGTGCACGCGGGGAGACCTCCTACGAGCAGTACTTC. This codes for CARGETSYEQYF.

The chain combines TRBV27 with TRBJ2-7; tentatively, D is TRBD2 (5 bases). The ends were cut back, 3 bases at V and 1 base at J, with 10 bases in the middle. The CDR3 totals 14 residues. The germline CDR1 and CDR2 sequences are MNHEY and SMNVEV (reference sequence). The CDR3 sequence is CASSFRRGSYEQYF. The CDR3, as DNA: TGTGCCAGCAGTTTCAGACGGGGTTCCTACGAGCAGTACTTC.

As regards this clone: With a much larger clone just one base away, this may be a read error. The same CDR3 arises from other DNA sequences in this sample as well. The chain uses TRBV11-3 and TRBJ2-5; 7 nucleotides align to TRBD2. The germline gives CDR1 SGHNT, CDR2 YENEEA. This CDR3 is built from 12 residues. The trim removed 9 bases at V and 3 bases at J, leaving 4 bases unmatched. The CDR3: CASSAGEETQYF. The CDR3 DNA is TGTGCCAGTAGTGCGGGAGAAGAGACCCAGTACTTC.

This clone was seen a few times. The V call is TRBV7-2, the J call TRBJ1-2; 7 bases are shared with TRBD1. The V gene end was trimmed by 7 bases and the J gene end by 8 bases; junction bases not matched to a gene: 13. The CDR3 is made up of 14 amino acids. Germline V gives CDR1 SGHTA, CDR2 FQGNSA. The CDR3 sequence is CASNAGGDILGYTF. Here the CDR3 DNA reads TGTGCCAGCAATGCAGGGGGAGATATATTGGGCTACACCTTC.

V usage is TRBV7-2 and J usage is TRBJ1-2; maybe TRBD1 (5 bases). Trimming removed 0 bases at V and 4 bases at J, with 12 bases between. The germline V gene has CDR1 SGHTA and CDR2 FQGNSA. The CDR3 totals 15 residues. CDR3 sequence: CASSLALGEAYGYTF. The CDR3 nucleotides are TGTGCCAGCAGCTTAGCGCTGGGGGAGGCCTATGGCTACACCTTC.

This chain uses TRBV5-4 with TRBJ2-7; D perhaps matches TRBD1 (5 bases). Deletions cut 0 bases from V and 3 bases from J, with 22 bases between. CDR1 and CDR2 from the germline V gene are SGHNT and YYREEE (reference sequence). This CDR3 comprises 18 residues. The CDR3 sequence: CASSLEVGRALSYYEQYF. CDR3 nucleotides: TGTGCCAGCAGCTTGGAGGTGGGCAGGGCATTATCCTACTACGAGCAGTACTTC.

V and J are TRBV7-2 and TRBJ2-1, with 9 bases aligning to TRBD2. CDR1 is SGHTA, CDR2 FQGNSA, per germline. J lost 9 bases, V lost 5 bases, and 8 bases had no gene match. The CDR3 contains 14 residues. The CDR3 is CASSPGTSYLEQFF. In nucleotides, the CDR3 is TGTGCCAGCAGCCCAGGGACTAGCTATCTTGAGCAGTTCTTC.

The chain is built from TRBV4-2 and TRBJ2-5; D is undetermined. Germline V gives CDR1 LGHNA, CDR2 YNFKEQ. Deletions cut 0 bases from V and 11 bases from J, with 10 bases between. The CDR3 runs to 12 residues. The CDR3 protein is CASSQDTERQYF. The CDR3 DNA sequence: TGTGCCAGCAGCCAAGATACGGAGCGACAGTACTTC.

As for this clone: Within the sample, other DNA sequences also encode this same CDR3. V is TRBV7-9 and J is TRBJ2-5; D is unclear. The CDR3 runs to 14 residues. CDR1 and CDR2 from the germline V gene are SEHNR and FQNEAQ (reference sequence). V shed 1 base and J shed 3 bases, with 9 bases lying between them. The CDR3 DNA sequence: TGTGCCAGCAGCTTAGTAGGCGGTAAAGAGACCCAGTACTTC. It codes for CASSLVGGKETQYF.

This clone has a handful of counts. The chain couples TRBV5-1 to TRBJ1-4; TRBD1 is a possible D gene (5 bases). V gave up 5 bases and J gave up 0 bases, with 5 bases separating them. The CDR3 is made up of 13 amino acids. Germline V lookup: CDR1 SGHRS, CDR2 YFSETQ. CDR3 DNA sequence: TGCGCCAGCAGGGGGGCAACTAATGAAAAACTGTTTTTT. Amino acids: CASRGATNEKLFF.

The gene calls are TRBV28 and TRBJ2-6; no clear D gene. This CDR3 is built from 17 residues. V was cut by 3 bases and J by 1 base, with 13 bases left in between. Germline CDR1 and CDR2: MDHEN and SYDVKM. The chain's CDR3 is CASSFWSSRSGANVLTF. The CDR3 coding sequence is TGTGCCAGCAGTTTTTGGAGCTCTAGGTCTGGGGCCAACGTCCTGACTTTC.

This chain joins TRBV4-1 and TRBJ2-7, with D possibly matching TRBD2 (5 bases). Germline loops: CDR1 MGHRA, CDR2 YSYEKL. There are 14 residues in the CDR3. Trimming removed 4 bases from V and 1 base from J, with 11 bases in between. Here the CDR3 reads CASSLREGSYEQYF. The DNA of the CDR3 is TGCGCCAGCAGCCTCCGTGAGGGATCCTACGAGCAGTACTTC.

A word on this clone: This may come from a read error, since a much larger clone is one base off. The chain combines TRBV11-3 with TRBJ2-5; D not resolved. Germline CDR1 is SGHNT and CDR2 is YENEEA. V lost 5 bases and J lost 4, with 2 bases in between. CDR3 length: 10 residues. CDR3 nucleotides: TGTGCCAGCAGCCCAGAGACCCAGTACTTC. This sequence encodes CASSPETQYF.

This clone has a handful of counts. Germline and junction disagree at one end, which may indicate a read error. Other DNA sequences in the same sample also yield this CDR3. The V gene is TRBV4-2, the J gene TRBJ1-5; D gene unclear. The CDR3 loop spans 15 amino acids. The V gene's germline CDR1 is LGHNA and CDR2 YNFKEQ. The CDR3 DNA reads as TGTGCCAGCAGCCAAGATGAGGGAGGCCATCAGCCCCAGCATTTC. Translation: CASSQDEGGHQPQHF.

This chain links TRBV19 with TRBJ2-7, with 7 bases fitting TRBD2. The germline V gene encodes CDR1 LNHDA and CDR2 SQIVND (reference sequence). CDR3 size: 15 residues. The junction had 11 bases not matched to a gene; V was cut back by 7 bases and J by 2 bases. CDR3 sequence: CASTPGSGITYEQYF. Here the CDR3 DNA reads TGTGCCAGTACCCCTGGGAGCGGGATAACCTACGAGCAGTACTTC.

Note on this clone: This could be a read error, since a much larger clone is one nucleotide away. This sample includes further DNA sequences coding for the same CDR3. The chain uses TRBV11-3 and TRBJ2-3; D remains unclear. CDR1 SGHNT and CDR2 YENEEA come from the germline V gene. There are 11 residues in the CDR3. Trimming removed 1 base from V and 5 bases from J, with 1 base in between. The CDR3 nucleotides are TGTGCCAGCAGCTTAGGAGATACGCAGTATTTT. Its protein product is CASSLGDTQYF. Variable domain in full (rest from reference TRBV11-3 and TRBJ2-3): EAGVVQSPRYKIIEKKQPVAFWCNPISGHNTLYWYLQNLGQGPELLIRYENEEAVDDSQLPKDRFSAERLKGVDSTLKIQPAELGDSAVYLCASSLGDTQYFGPGTRLTVL.

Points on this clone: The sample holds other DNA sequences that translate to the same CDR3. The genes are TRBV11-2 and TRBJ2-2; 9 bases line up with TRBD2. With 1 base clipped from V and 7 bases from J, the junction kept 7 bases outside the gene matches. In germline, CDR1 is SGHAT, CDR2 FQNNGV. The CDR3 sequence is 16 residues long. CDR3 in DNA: TGTGCCAGCAGCTTAGGGGCGGGAGGGCCGATCGGGGAGCTGTTTTTT. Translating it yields CASSLGAGGPIGELFF.

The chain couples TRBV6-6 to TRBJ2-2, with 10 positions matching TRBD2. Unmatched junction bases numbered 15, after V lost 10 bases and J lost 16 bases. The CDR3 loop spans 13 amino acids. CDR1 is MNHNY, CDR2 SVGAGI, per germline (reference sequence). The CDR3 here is CAITSQREGFPFF. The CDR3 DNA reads TGTGCCATCACGTCCCAGCGGGAGGGCTTTCCGTTTTTT.

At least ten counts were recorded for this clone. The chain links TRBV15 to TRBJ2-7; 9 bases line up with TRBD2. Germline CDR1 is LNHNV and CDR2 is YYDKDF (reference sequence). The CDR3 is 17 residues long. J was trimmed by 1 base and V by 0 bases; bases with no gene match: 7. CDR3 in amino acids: CATSRDFSGGPSYEQYF. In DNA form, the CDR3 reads TGTGCCACCAGCAGAGATTTTAGCGGGGGACCATCCTACGAGCAGTACTTC.